These 7 T cell receptor beta chains came from one sample sequenced in a study of blood T cell repertoires in COVID-19. Profiled with immunoSEQ multiplex PCR; TCRdb holds only in-frame clones, not every one. Altogether 300,000 to 400,000 clones are present, roughly 90% being singletons, with the ten largest covering 3%. Sequenced input: peripheral blood. Source of these receptors: a woman in her thirties with COVID-19, enrolled during active disease.

This clone occurred a few times. This chain uses TRBV29-1 with TRBJ2-3; TRBD2 might be the D (7 bases). V lost 0 bases and J 7 bases, leaving 11 bases between the germline ends. The CDR3 sequence is 13 residues long. Germline CDR1 is SQVTM and CDR2 is ANQGSEA. The CDR3 DNA sequence: TGCAGCGTTGAAGATCCGGGGGGCCATACGCAGTATTTT. Residues: CSVEDPGGHTQYF.

The chain links TRBV19 to TRBJ2-3; 14 bases align to TRBD2. The CDR3 has 15 residues. After removal of 6 bases from V and 5 bases from J, the junction contained 4 bases not matched to a gene. Germline CDR1 is LNHDA and CDR2 is SQIVND (reference sequence). This chain's CDR3 is CASSPGLAGGDTQYF. The CDR3 DNA reads TGTGCCAGTAGCCCAGGACTAGCGGGGGGAGATACGCAGTATTTT.

The chain couples TRBV6-5 to TRBJ2-4; tentatively, D is TRBD1 (5 bases). The CDR3 is 16 amino acids. The V end was cut by 2 bases, the J end by 0 bases, with 11 bases between. From germline, CDR1 is MNHEY and CDR2 SVGAGI. The CDR3 DNA sequence: TGTGCCAGCAGTTACACAAGACAGTTAGCCAAAAACATTCAGTACTTC. This codes for CASSYTRQLAKNIQYF.

This chain connects TRBV3-1 (or the pseudogene TRBV3-2) to TRBJ2-7, with 7 bases aligning to TRBD1. J lost 3 bases, V lost 10 bases, and 0 bases had no gene match. Germline lookup yields CDR1 LGHDT and CDR2 YNNKEL (reference sequence). The CDR3 spans 10 residues. The CDR3 bases are TGTGCCACAGGGGGCTACGAGCAGTACTTC. The encoded protein is CATGGYEQYF.

The chain links TRBV5-3 to TRBJ2-7, with TRBD2 matching 13 bases. TRBV5-3 is assigned to the ORF class and has an uncertain function. Trimming at V came to 4 bases and at J to 7 bases, leaving 5 bases not matched to a gene. This CDR3 has 14 amino acids. CDR3 in amino acids: CARSQGLAGWEQYV. CDR3 coding DNA: TGTGCCAGAAGCCAGGGACTAGCGGGGTGGGAGCAGTACGTC.

This clone was counted only a few times. The gene calls are TRBV28 and TRBJ1-5; TRBD1 agrees at 9 bases. The J segment lost 2 bases and the V segment lost 5 bases, leaving 7 bases of the junction unmatched. Looked up from germline, CDR1 is MDHEN and CDR2 is SYDVKM. The CDR3 is 16 amino acids. CDR3 protein: CASSILTGGGNQPQHF. In nucleotides, the CDR3 is TGTGCCAGCAGTATATTGACAGGGGGGGGCAATCAGCCCCAGCATTTT.

Details on this clone: A junction end diverges from the germline sequence, so it may reflect a read error. This rearrangement joins TRBV7-7 to TRBJ1-1; D ambiguous. Per the germline V gene, CDR1 is SSHAT and CDR2 is FNYEAQ (reference sequence). The CDR3 is 12 residues long. Here the CDR3 reads CASSQQNTEAFF. In nucleotides, the CDR3 is TGTGCTAGCAGCCAACAGAACACTGAAGCTTTCTTT.